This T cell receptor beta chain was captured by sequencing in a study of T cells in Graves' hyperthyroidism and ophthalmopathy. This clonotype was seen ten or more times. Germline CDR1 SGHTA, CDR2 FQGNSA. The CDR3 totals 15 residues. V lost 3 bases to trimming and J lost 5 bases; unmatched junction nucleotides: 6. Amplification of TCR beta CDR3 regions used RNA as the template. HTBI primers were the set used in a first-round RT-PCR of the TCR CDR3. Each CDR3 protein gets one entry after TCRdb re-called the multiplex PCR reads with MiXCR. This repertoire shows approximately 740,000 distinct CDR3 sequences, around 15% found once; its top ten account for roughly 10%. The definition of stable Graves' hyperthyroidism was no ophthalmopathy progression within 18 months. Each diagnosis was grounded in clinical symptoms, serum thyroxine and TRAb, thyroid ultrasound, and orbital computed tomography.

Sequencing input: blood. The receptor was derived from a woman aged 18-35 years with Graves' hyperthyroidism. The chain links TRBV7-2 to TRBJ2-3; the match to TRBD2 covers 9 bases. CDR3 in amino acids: CASSFGAGGVDTQYF. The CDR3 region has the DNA TGTGCCAGCAGCTTCGGCGCGGGAGGGGTAGATACGCAGTATTTT.